A selection of T cell receptor beta chains follows, all from one sample in a study of cytomegalovirus exposure and HLA in healthy donors. The data were produced by immunoSEQ multiplex PCR, yet TCRdb's version contains in-frame clones alone and is incomplete. The sample includes more than 95,000 clones, 83% seen only once; the top ten take roughly 3.5%. What was sequenced was PBMCs. Receptors were obtained from a woman between 40 and 55 years old in good health and CMV-seropositive. The CDR3 runs from the conserved cysteine through the conserved F or W. D genes are given only for firm matches. Not every row has a clone size; where given, it reads once, few, many or a size class.

v_call: TRBV12-5
j_call: TRBJ2-7
clone_size: -
d_call: TRBD1
cdr3_length: 15
cdr3_aa: CASDKDREEQNEQYF
cdr3_nt: TGTGCTAGTGATAAGGACAGGGAAGAGCAAAACGAGCAGTACTTC

v_call: TRBV6-6
j_call: TRBJ2-3
clone_size: -
d_call: -
cdr3_length: 12
cdr3_aa: CASSRSEDTQYF
cdr3_nt: TGTGCCAGCAGTCGTAGCGAAGATACGCAGTATTTT

v_call: TRBV18
j_call: TRBJ2-7
clone_size: -
d_call: TRBD1
cdr3_length: 15
cdr3_aa: CASSSGQGFSYEQYF
cdr3_nt: TGTGCCAGCTCATCGGGACAGGGGTTTTCCTACGAGCAGTACTTC

v_call: TRBV10-3
j_call: TRBJ2-7
clone_size: -
d_call: -
cdr3_length: 14
cdr3_aa: CAIRASGQSYEQYF
cdr3_nt: TGTGCCATCAGGGCCAGCGGACAGTCCTACGAGCAGTACTTC

v_call: TRBV7-8
j_call: TRBJ2-3
clone_size: -
d_call: TRBD2
cdr3_length: 16
cdr3_aa: CASSATGGSLADTQYF
cdr3_nt: TGTGCCAGCAGCGCCACCGGGGGGAGCCTGGCGGATACGCAGTATTTT

v_call: TRBV7-9
j_call: TRBJ1-5
clone_size: once
d_call: -
cdr3_length: 12
cdr3_aa: CSSSLGGEPQHF
cdr3_nt: TGTTCCAGCAGCTTAGGAGGTGAGCCCCAGCATTTT

v_call: TRBV18
j_call: TRBJ1-1
clone_size: -
d_call: TRBD1
cdr3_length: 14
cdr3_aa: CASSQDRVNTEAFF
cdr3_nt: TGTGCCAGCTCCCAAGACAGGGTGAACACTGAAGCTTTCTTT

v_call: TRBV6-4
j_call: TRBJ1-1
clone_size: -
d_call: -
cdr3_length: 13
cdr3_aa: CASSDTANTEAFF
cdr3_nt: TGTGCCAGCAGCGATACAGCTAACACTGAAGCTTTCTTT

v_call: TRBV13
j_call: TRBJ2-2
clone_size: -
d_call: TRBD1
cdr3_length: 15
cdr3_aa: CASSPQTGYTGELFF
cdr3_nt: TGTGCCAGCAGCCCACAGACAGGGTACACCGGGGAGCTGTTTTTT

v_call: TRBV5-1
j_call: TRBJ2-7
clone_size: -
d_call: TRBD2
cdr3_length: 14
cdr3_aa: CASSLASGTHEQYF
cdr3_nt: TGCGCCAGCAGCTTGGCTAGCGGGACTCACGAGCAGTACTTC

v_call: TRBV11-1
j_call: TRBJ2-7
clone_size: few
d_call: TRBD2
cdr3_length: 15
cdr3_aa: CASSSWTSGSYEQYF
cdr3_nt: TGTGCCAGCAGCTCTTGGACTAGCGGGAGCTACGAGCAGTACTTC

v_call: TRBV9
j_call: TRBJ2-1
clone_size: -
d_call: TRBD2
cdr3_length: 15
cdr3_aa: CASSVGGGPYDEQFF
cdr3_nt: TGTGCCAGCAGCGTAGGGGGAGGGCCATACGATGAGCAGTTCTTC

v_call: TRBV6-4
j_call: TRBJ2-2
clone_size: -
d_call: TRBD2
cdr3_length: 16
cdr3_aa: CASSESAGGNTGELFF
cdr3_nt: TGTGCCAGCAGTGAATCGGCGGGAGGAAACACCGGGGAGCTGTTTTTT

v_call: TRBV4-1
j_call: TRBJ2-3
clone_size: -
d_call: TRBD2
cdr3_length: 17
cdr3_aa: CASSQPEGLAGSDTQYF
cdr3_nt: TGCGCCAGCAGCCAGCCAGAGGGGCTAGCGGGCTCAGATACGCAGTATTTT

v_call: TRBV5-1
j_call: TRBJ1-1
clone_size: -
d_call: -
cdr3_length: 15
cdr3_aa: CASSLPDRGHSEAFF
cdr3_nt: TGCGCCAGCAGCTTGCCGGACAGAGGTCACTCGGAAGCTTTCTTT

v_call: TRBV9
j_call: TRBJ2-3
clone_size: -
d_call: TRBD2
cdr3_length: 15
cdr3_aa: CASSTSGLASDTQYF
cdr3_nt: TGTGCCAGCAGTACCAGTGGACTAGCATCAGATACGCAGTATTTT

v_call: TRBV20-1
j_call: TRBJ2-1
clone_size: -
d_call: -
cdr3_length: 11
cdr3_aa: CSATKVNEQFF
cdr3_nt: TGCAGTGCTACTAAAGTCAATGAGCAGTTCTTC

v_call: TRBV19
j_call: TRBJ1-4
clone_size: -
d_call: -
cdr3_length: 16
cdr3_aa: CASSILRSEKEEKLFF
cdr3_nt: TGTGCCAGTAGTATACTCCGGTCGGAAAAGGAGGAAAAACTGTTTTTT

v_call: TRBV11-2
j_call: TRBJ2-1
clone_size: few
d_call: TRBD2
cdr3_length: 17
cdr3_aa: CASSLGGLAGGSGEQFF
cdr3_nt: TGTGCCAGCAGCTTAGGTGGTCTGGCGGGAGGTTCTGGTGAGCAGTTCTTC

v_call: TRBV5-6
j_call: TRBJ2-1
clone_size: -
d_call: TRBD2
cdr3_length: 16
cdr3_aa: CASSLYLAGVFHEQFF
cdr3_nt: TGTGCCAGCAGCTTATACCTAGCGGGAGTGTTTCATGAGCAGTTCTTC

v_call: TRBV28
j_call: TRBJ2-7
clone_size: -
d_call: -
cdr3_length: 14
cdr3_aa: CASSYGQGPNEQYF
cdr3_nt: TGTGCCAGCAGCTATGGGCAGGGGCCCAACGAGCAGTACTTC